The 28 T cell receptor beta chains given below trace back to one sample, sequenced in a study of blood T cell repertoires in COVID-19. Data came from immunoSEQ multiplex PCR; TCRdb stores just in-frame clones and leaves some out. The data show about 300,000 clones, roughly nine tenths seen once. Material for sequencing was peripheral blood. The receptors stem from a man between 18 and 29 years old with active or convalescent COVID-19.

This clone was recorded once. The chain couples TRBV6-2 or TRBV6-3 to TRBJ1-2; D is perhaps TRBD1 (6 bases). CDR1 is MNHEY, CDR2 SVGEGT, per germline. CDR3 length equals 15 residues. V dropped 2 bases and J dropped 5 bases, with 15 bases sitting between them. The CDR3 DNA sequence: TGTGCCAGCAGTTACACCCTGGACAGCGCTTATGGCTACACCTTC. This gives the protein CASSYTLDSAYGYTF.

The CDR3 nucleotides read TGTGCCAGCAGCGTTAAGAGGGGACAGGGATTCACAGATACGCAGTATTTT. Translation: CASSVKRGQGFTDTQYF. The rearrangement uses TRBV2 and TRBJ2-3, with 9 bases aligning to TRBD1. This CDR3 is built from 17 residues. Germline assignment: CDR1 SNHLY and CDR2 FYNNEI. With 6 bases clipped from V and 2 bases from J, the junction kept 12 bases outside the gene matches.

J is TRBJ2-5 and V is TRBV5-1, with TRBD1 matching 8 bases. Germline CDR1 is SGHRS and CDR2 is YFSETQ. The CDR3 loop spans 14 amino acids. With 5 bases clipped from V and 1 base from J, the junction kept 4 bases outside the gene matches. The CDR3 protein is CASRWTGPQETQYF. The DNA for the CDR3 is TGCGCCAGCAGGTGGACAGGGCCCCAAGAGACCCAGTACTTC.

The chain joins TRBV4-1 to TRBJ1-1; 9 bases are shared with TRBD1. Germline V gives CDR1 MGHRA, CDR2 YSYEKL. CDR3 length equals 15 residues. The trim removed 4 bases at V and 1 base at J, leaving 4 bases unmatched. The CDR3 DNA is TGCGCCAGCAGCCTACGGGACAGGGCGAACACTGAAGCTTTCTTT. Translated: CASSLRDRANTEAFF.

This sequence joins TRBV3-1 (or the pseudogene TRBV3-2) and TRBJ2-3; TRBD2 matches 13 bases. From germline, CDR1 is LGHDT and CDR2 YNNKEL (reference sequence). The V gene end was trimmed by 6 bases and the J gene end by 4 bases; junction bases not matched to a gene: 4. This CDR3 region has 15 residues. CDR3 bases: TGTGCCAGCAGACTCGGACTAGCGGGGGCAGATACGCAGTATTTT. Residues: CASRLGLAGADTQYF.

In this sample, this clone turned up a few times. The V and J genes are TRBV11-2 and TRBJ2-1; TRBD2 aligns across 7 bases. V lost 3 bases to trimming and J lost 12 bases; unmatched junction nucleotides: 8. Germline V lookup: CDR1 SGHAT, CDR2 FQNNGV. This CDR3 is built from 13 residues. The CDR3 spells CASSFPFGRGQFF. The DNA of the CDR3 is TGTGCCAGCAGCTTCCCTTTTGGGAGGGGGCAGTTCTTC. Full variable domain (outside the CDR3, taken from reference TRBV11-2 and TRBJ2-1): EAGVAQSPRYKIIEKRQSVAFWCNPISGHATLYWYQQILGQGPKLLIQFQNNGVVDDSQLPKDRFSAERLKGVDSTLKIQPAKLEDSAVYLCASSFPFGRGQFFGPGTRLTVL.

The chain recombines TRBV19 with TRBJ1-5, with TRBD1 matching over 10 bases. The CDR3 totals 15 residues. The V gene's germline CDR1 is LNHDA and CDR2 SQIVND (reference sequence). V shed 4 bases, J shed 4 bases, and the junction held 4 bases outside the gene matches. CDR3 sequence reads: CASSKDRGPNQPQHF. The CDR3 DNA reads as TGTGCCAGTAGTAAAGACAGGGGGCCGAATCAGCCCCAGCATTTT.

This clone was counted a few times. The CDR3 is CSVLKGNGYTF. In DNA, the CDR3 is TGCAGCGTTCTGAAGGGGAATGGCTACACCTTC. The chain has TRBV29-1 and TRBJ1-2; D perhaps matches TRBD1 (5 bases). V was cut by 5 bases and J by 6 bases, with 10 bases left in between. Germline CDR1 reads SQVTM; CDR2 reads ANQGSEA. The CDR3 extends over 11 amino acids.

The chain links TRBV9 to TRBJ1-2; TRBD1 agrees at 7 bases. Germline V gene lookup returns CDR1 SGDLS and CDR2 YYNGEE. The V segment lost 6 bases and the J segment 4 bases; nucleotides outside the gene matches: 0. This CDR3 is built from 11 residues. This chain's CDR3 is CASNRGYGYTF. CDR3 nucleotides: TGTGCCAGCAACAGGGGCTATGGCTACACCTTC.

This chain joins TRBV27 and TRBJ2-7; tentatively, D is TRBD2 (6 bases). Germline assignment: CDR1 MNHEY and CDR2 SMNVEV (reference sequence). This CDR3 is 15 amino acids long. The ends were cut back, 5 bases at V and 4 bases at J, with 18 bases in the middle. The CDR3 DNA sequence: TGTGCCAGCAGTCCTGCCGGGACTTTAAGGTACGAGCAGTACTTC. Amino acids: CASSPAGTLRYEQYF.

The chain carries TRBV28 and TRBJ1-2, with 9 bases matching TRBD1. CDR3 length equals 14 residues. Trimming removed 7 bases from V and 4 bases from J; junction bases left unmatched: 7. CDR1 is MDHEN, CDR2 SYDVKM, per germline. Written as DNA, the CDR3 is TGTGCCAGCAATGACAGGGGGACCCTCTATGGCTACACCTTC. Protein: CASNDRGTLYGYTF.

The V call is TRBV5-5, the J call TRBJ2-3, with TRBD1 identical over 7 bases. This CDR3 has 15 amino acids. Germline CDR1 reads SGHKS; CDR2 reads YYEKEE (reference sequence). After removal of 3 bases from V and 1 base from J, the junction contained 5 bases not matched to a gene. The CDR3 nucleotides read TGTGCCAGCAGCTCCAGACAGGGCGGCACAGATACGCAGTATTTT. Encoded protein: CASSSRQGGTDTQYF.

The chain uses TRBV6-2 or TRBV6-3 and TRBJ2-1; 8 bases line up with TRBD2. Germline V gene lookup returns CDR1 MNHEY and CDR2 SVGEGT. Losses at the gene ends were 4 bases for V and 5 bases for J; bases not matched to a gene: 4. The CDR3 extends over 14 amino acids. CDR3 loop: CASSSGGLHNEQFF. The CDR3 DNA is TGTGCCAGCAGTTCGGGGGGGCTCCACAATGAGCAGTTCTTC.

The chain uses TRBV27 and TRBJ2-4; TRBD1 matches 10 bases. Germline trimming cut 3 bases from V and 9 bases from J; bases unmatched to any gene: 5. Germline-derived CDR1 and CDR2 are MNHEY and SMNVEV (reference sequence). The CDR3 length is 14 residues. The CDR3 bases are TGTGCCAGCAGTTTCGGACAGGGGGTAACCATTCAGTACTTC. Protein: CASSFGQGVTIQYF.

This clone was observed a single time. V gene TRBV11-3 combines with J gene TRBJ1-1; 10 bases are shared with TRBD1. This CDR3 comprises 13 residues. Germline trimming cut 1 base from V and 11 bases from J; bases unmatched to any gene: 4. Germline V gene lookup returns CDR1 SGHNT and CDR2 YENEEA. The CDR3 coding sequence is TGTGCCAGCAGCTTAGGGGGACAGGGGTCTGCTTTCTTT. Amino acid sequence: CASSLGGQGSAFF.

The chain combines TRBV2 with TRBJ1-2; 7 bases map to TRBD1. The CDR3 spans 14 residues. J was trimmed by 4 bases and V by 6 bases; bases with no gene match: 8. The germline V gene encodes CDR1 SNHLY and CDR2 FYNNEI. The CDR3 bases are TGTGCCAGCAGAGGATACAGGGGCTCCTATGGCTACACCTTC. Protein: CASRGYRGSYGYTF. Full variable domain (outside the CDR3, taken from reference TRBV2 and TRBJ1-2): EPEVTQTPSHQVTQMGQEVILRCVPISNHLYFYWYRQILGQKVEFLVSFYNNEISEKSEIFDDQFSVERPDGSNFTLKIRSTKLEDSAMYFCASRGYRGSYGYTFGSGTRLTVV.

This chain connects TRBV7-2 to TRBJ2-3; 9 positions agree with TRBD2. Per the germline V gene, CDR1 is SGHTA and CDR2 is FQGNSA. The CDR3 is 13 residues long. The ends lost 6 bases at V and 9 bases at J; junction bases unmatched: 7. Here the CDR3 DNA reads TGTGCCAGCAGACCCCGTAGCGGGGGCACGCAGTATTTT. It yields the protein CASRPRSGGTQYF.

This clone showed up many times. CDR3 region: CASSQEWTASGANVLTF. The CDR3 coding sequence is TGTGCCAGCAGCCAAGAATGGACAGCCTCTGGGGCCAACGTCCTGACTTTC. This chain joins TRBV3-1 (or the pseudogene TRBV3-2) and TRBJ2-6, with a tentative D call TRBD1 (6 bases). Germline V gene data show CDR1 as LGHDT and CDR2 as YNNKEL (reference sequence). The length of the CDR3 is 17 residues. With 0 bases removed from V and 0 bases from J, the gap between germline ends came to 9 bases.

This chain uses TRBV5-1 with TRBJ2-7; 8 nucleotides agree with TRBD1. The CDR3 sequence is 13 residues long. CDR1 is SGHRS, CDR2 YFSETQ, per germline. V was clipped by 7 bases and J by 6 bases; unmatched bases: 9. CDR3 DNA: TGCGCCAGCGGATGGACAGGGACGGTCGAGCAGTACTTC. Translation gives CASGWTGTVEQYF.

The chain carries TRBV14 and TRBJ1-2, with D tentatively TRBD1 (6 bases). Germline CDR1 SGHDN, CDR2 FVKESK. The germline V and J ends were trimmed by 4 bases and 4 bases, with 16 bases remaining between them. This CDR3 spans 15 amino acids. CDR3 bases: TGTGCCAGCAGCCCAAACAGGGTGTCCCGCTATGGCTACACCTTC. Translating it yields CASSPNRVSRYGYTF.

The chain combines TRBV7-2 with TRBJ2-5; D is undetermined. Trimming pared 2 bases from V and 4 bases from J, leaving 14 bases between. CDR1 and CDR2 (germline): SGHTA, FQGNSA. This CDR3 comprises 15 residues. The CDR3 loop reads CASSLNGFEIETQYF. As DNA, the CDR3 is TGTGCCAGCAGCTTAAACGGGTTTGAAATAGAGACCCAGTACTTC.

The V call is TRBV7-2, the J call TRBJ1-5; 8 bases agree with TRBD1. The CDR3 has 14 amino acids. Germline V gives CDR1 SGHTA, CDR2 FQGNSA. V was clipped by 5 bases and J by 4 bases; unmatched bases: 4. The DNA of the CDR3 is TGTGCCAGCAGCCCAACAGGGGGAAATCAGCCCCAGCATTTT. Translated: CASSPTGGNQPQHF.

This clone was counted a few times. The chain carries TRBV7-2 and TRBJ1-5; 7 positions match TRBD1. The CDR3 extends over 19 amino acids. The V gene end was trimmed by 4 bases and the J gene end by 0 bases; junction bases not matched to a gene: 15. CDR1 is SGHTA and CDR2 is FQGNSA in the germline V gene. In DNA, the CDR3 is TGTGCCAGCAGCTCCGGGTACATGACAGGGATTTTTAGCAATCAGCCCCAGCATTTT. This translates into CASSSGYMTGIFSNQPQHF.

The rearrangement links TRBV10-1 to TRBJ2-5; possibly TRBD1 for D (5 bases). Trimming left V 2 bases short and J 5 bases short, with 18 bases between. CDR1 is WNHNN, CDR2 SYGVQD, per germline (reference sequence). The CDR3 runs to 16 residues. DNA for the CDR3: TGCGCCAGCAGTGAGCACCCTATGGCAGGGTTGGAGACCCAGTACTTC. Protein product: CASSEHPMAGLETQYF.

V gene TRBV27 combines with J gene TRBJ2-5; D possibly corresponds to TRBD1 (5 bases). Trimming shortened V by 4 bases and J by 5 bases, and 20 bases separated the two germline ends. CDR1 is MNHEY, CDR2 SMNVEV, per germline (reference sequence). The CDR3 is 16 amino acids. CDR3 loop: CASSSRTLATVETQYF. The CDR3 coding sequence is TGTGCCAGCAGTTCCCGGACACTGGCGACTGTGGAGACCCAGTACTTC.

This chain uses TRBV5-1 with TRBJ2-3; unclear D gene. Per the germline V gene, CDR1 is SGHRS and CDR2 is YFSETQ. This CDR3 is 13 amino acids long. Trimming shortened V by 4 bases and J by 6 bases, and 12 bases separated the two germline ends. This CDR3 reads CASSLRAADTQYF. DNA for the CDR3: TGCGCCAGCAGCCTGCGCGCGGCCGATACGCAGTATTTT.

The J gene is TRBJ2-3, the V gene TRBV24-1, with D possibly matching TRBD2 (6 bases). Looked up from germline, CDR1 is KGHDR and CDR2 is SFDVKD. The CDR3 contains 14 residues. V shed 5 bases and J shed 2 bases, with 10 bases lying between them. CDR3 bases: TGTGCCACCAGTGCAACGGGGGTCACAGATACGCAGTATTTT. This sequence encodes CATSATGVTDTQYF.

This clone was detected once. This chain connects TRBV11-3 to TRBJ2-7; 10 bases line up with TRBD2. The trim removed 7 bases at V and 2 bases at J, leaving 5 bases unmatched. The CDR3 runs 14 residues. Germline assignment: CDR1 SGHNT and CDR2 YENEEA. The CDR3 DNA reads as TGTGCCAGCAACAGACTAGCGGGCACCTACGAGCAGTACTTC. It codes for CASNRLAGTYEQYF.